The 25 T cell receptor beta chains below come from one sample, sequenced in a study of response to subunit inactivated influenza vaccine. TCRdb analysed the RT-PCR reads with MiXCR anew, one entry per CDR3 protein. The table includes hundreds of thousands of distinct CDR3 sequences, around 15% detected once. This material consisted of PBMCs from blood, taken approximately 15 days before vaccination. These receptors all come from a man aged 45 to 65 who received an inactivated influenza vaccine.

The chain's CDR3 is CASSFVLAESPNEQFF. The DNA of the CDR3 is TGTGCCAGCAGTTTTGTACTAGCGGAGTCCCCGAATGAGCAGTTCTTC. V usage is TRBV27 and J usage is TRBJ2-1; 8 nucleotides align to TRBD2. The V segment lost 3 bases and the J segment 7 bases; nucleotides outside the gene matches: 11. Germline CDR1 reads MNHEY; CDR2 reads SMNVEV (reference sequence). The CDR3 contains 16 residues.

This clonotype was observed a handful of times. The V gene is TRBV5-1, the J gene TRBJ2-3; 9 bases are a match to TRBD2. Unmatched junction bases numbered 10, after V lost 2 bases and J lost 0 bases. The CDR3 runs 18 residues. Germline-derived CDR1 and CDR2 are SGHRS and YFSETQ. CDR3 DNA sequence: TGCGCCAGCAGCTTTACCCTTCCGACTAGCGGAAGCACAGATACGCAGTATTTT. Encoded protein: CASSFTLPTSGSTDTQYF.

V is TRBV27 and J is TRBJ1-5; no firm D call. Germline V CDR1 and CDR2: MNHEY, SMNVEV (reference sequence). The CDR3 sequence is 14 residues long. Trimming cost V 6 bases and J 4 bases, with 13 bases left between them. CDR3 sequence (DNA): TGTGCCAGCAGACCAGGTTCCGCGAATCAGCCCCAGCATTTT. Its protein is CASRPGSANQPQHF.

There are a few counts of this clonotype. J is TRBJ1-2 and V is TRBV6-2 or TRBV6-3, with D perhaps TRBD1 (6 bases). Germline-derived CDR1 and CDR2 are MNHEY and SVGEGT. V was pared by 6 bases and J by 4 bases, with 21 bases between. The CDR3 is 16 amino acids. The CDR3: CASRSLKRGGIYGYTF. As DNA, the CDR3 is TGTGCCAGCAGATCGCTCAAGAGGGGGGGAATCTATGGCTACACCTTC.

This CDR3 reads CSARETSGGINEQFF. CDR3 DNA sequence: TGCAGTGCTAGGGAGACTAGCGGGGGAATCAATGAGCAGTTCTTC. The chain uses TRBV20-1 and TRBJ2-1, with TRBD2 matching 12 bases. In germline, CDR1 is DFQATT, CDR2 SNEGSKA (reference sequence). This CDR3 has 15 amino acids. Trimming at V came to 3 bases and at J to 6 bases, leaving 6 bases not matched to a gene.

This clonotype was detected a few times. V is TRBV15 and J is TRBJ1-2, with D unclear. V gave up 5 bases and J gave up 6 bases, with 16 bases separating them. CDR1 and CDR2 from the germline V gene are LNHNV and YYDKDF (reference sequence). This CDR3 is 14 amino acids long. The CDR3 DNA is TGTGCCACCAGCGGTACTTTGGGCTTCCATGGCTACACCTTC. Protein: CATSGTLGFHGYTF.

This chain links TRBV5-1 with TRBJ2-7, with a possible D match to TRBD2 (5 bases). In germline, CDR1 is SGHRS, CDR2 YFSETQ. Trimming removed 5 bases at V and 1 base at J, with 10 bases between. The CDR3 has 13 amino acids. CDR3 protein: CASRAAVSYEQYF. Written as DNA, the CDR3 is TGCGCCAGCAGGGCAGCGGTTTCCTACGAGCAGTACTTC.

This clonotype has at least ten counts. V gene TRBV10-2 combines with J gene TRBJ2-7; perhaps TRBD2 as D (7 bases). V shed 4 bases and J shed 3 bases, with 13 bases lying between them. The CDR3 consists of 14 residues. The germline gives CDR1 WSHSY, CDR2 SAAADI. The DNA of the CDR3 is TGCGCCAGCAGTGGCGGGGGCTCCCTCTACGAGCAGTACTTC. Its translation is CASSGGGSLYEQYF.

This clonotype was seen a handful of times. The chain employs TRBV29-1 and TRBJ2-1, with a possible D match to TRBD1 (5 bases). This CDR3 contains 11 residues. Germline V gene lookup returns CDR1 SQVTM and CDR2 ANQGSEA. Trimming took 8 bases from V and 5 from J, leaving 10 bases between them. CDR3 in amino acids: CSSRDNNEQFF. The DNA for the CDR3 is TGCAGCTCCAGGGATAACAATGAGCAGTTCTTC.

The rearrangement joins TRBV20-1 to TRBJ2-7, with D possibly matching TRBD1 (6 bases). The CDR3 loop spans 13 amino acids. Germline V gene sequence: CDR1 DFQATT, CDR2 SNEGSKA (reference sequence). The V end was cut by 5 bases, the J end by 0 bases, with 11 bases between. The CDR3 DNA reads TGCAGTGCTCGACAGGTTACCTCCTACGAGCAGTACTTC. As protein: CSARQVTSYEQYF.

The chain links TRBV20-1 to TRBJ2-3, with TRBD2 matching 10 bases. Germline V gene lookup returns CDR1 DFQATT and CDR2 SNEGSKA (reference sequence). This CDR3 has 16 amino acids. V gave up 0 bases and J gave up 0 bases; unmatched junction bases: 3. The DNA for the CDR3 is TGCAGTGCTAGAGACTTTAGCGGGGGGAGCACAGATACGCAGTATTTT. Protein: CSARDFSGGSTDTQYF.

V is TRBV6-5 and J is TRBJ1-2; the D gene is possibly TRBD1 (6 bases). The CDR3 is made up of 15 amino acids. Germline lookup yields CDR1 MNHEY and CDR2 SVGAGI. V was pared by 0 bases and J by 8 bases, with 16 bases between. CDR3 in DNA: TGTGCCAGCAGTTACTCGGATTCAGGGGCAGGAGGCTACACCTTC. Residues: CASSYSDSGAGGYTF.

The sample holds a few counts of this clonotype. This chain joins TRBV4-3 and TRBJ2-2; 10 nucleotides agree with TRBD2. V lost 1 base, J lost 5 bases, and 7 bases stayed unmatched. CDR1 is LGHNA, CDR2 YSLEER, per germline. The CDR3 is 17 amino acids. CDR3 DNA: TGCGCCAGCAGCCAAGGCCTAGCGGGGGCCGGAACCGGGGAGCTGTTTTTT. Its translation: CASSQGLAGAGTGELFF.

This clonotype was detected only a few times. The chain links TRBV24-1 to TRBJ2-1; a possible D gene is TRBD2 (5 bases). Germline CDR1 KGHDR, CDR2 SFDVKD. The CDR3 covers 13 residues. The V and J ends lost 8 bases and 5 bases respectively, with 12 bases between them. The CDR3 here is CATIGRADNEQFF. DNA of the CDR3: TGTGCCACCATCGGGCGGGCCGACAATGAGCAGTTCTTC.

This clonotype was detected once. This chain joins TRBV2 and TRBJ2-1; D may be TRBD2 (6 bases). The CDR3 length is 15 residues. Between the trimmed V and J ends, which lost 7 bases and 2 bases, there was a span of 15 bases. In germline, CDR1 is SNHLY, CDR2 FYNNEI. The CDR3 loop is CASTEEGSPYNEQFF. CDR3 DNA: TGTGCCAGCACCGAGGAGGGGTCCCCCTACAATGAGCAGTTCTTC.

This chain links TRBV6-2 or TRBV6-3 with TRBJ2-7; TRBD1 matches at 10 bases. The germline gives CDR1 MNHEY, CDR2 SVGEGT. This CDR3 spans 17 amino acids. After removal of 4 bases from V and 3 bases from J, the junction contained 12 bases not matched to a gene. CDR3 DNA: TGTGCCAGCAGTTGGGACAGGGGCGCCCATCGATACTACGAGCAGTACTTC. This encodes CASSWDRGAHRYYEQYF.

CDR3 sequence (DNA): TGTGCCAGCAGCTCTAGCGGGGGGCCAGGCAATGAGCAGTTCTTC. Its translation is CASSSSGGPGNEQFF. The gene calls are TRBV9 and TRBJ2-1; 11 nucleotides line up with TRBD2. The germline gives CDR1 SGDLS, CDR2 YYNGEE. The CDR3 is 15 amino acids. The V and J ends lost 4 bases and 6 bases, in that order; junction bases with no gene match: 6.

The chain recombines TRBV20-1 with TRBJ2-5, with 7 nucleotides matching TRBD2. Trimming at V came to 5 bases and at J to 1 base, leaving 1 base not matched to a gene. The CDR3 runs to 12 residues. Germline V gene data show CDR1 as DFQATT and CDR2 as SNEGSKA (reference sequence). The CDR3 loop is CSALAVQETQYF. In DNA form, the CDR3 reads TGCAGTGCTCTAGCGGTCCAAGAGACCCAGTACTTC.

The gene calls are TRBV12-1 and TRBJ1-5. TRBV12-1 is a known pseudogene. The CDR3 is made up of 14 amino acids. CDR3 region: CASSPLGNGQPQHF. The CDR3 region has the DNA TGCGCCAGCAGCCCGCTGGGGAATGGTCAGCCCCAGCATTTT.

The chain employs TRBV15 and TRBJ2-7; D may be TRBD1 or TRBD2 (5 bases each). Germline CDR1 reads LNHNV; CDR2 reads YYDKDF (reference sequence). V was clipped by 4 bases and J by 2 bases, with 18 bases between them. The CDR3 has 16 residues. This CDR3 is CATSILPRDGPYEQYF. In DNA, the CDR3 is TGTGCCACCAGCATCCTGCCCCGGGACGGCCCCTACGAGCAGTACTTC. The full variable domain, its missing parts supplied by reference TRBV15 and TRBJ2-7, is DAMVIQNPRYQVTQFGKPVTLSCSQTLNHNVMYWYQQKSSQAPKLLFHYYDKDFNNEADTPDNFQSRRPNTSFCFLDIRSPGLGDTAMYLCATSILPRDGPYEQYFGPGTRLTVT.

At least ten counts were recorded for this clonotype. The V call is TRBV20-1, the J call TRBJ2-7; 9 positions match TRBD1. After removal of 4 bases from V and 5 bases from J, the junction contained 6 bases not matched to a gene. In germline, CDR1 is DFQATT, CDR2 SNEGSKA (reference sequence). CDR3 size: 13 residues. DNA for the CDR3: TGCAGTGCTACACAGGGGGCGTGGGACGAGCAGTACTTC. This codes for CSATQGAWDEQYF.

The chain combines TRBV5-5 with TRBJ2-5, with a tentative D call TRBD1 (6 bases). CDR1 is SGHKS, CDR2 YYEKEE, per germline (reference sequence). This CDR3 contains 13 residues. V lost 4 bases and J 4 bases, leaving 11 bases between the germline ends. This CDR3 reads CASSIWTAETQYF. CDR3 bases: TGTGCCAGCAGCATCTGGACAGCAGAGACCCAGTACTTC.

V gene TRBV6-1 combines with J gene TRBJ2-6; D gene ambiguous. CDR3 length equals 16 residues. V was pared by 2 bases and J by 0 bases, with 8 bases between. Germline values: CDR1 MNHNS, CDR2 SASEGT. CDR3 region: CASSETPHSGANVLTF. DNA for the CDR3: TGTGCCAGCAGTGAAACGCCTCACTCTGGGGCCAACGTCCTGACTTTC.

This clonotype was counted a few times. CDR3 sequence reads: CASSPEFSTGELFF. In DNA, the CDR3 is TGTGCCAGCAGCCCCGAATTCAGCACCGGGGAGCTGTTTTTT. The V gene is TRBV7-9, the J gene TRBJ2-2; D gene ambiguous. This CDR3 region has 14 residues. The V end lost 5 bases, the J end lost 4 bases, and 11 bases lay between the germline ends. Looked up from germline, CDR1 is SEHNR and CDR2 is FQNEAQ (reference sequence).

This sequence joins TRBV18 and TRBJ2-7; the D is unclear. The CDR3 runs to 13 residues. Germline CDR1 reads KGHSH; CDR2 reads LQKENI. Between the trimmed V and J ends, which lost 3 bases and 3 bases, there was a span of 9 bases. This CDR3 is CASSPVVFYEQYF. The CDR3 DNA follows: TGTGCCAGCTCACCTGTGGTGTTCTACGAGCAGTACTTC.